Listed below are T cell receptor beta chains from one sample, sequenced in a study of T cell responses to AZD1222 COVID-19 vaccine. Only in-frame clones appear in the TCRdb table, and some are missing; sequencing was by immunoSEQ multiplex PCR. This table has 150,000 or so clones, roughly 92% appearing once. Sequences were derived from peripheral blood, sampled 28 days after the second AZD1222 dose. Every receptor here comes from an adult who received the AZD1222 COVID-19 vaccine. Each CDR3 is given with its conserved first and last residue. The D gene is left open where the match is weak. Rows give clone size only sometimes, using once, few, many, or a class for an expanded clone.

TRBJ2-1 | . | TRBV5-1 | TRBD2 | TGCGCCAGCAGCTTCTCTAGCGGGAGGTGGGATGAGCAGTTCTTC | CASSFSSGRWDEQFF
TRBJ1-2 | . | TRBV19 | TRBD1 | TGTGCCAGTAGCCTACAGGGGGCCCTGTCCTACTATGGCTACACCTTC | CASSLQGALSYYGYTF
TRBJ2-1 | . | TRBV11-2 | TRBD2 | TGTGCCAGCAGCCGGCCCGGGGTAGCGGGACCCTCCTACAATGAGCAGTTCTTC | CASSRPGVAGPSYNEQFF
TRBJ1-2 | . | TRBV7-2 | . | TGTGCCAGCAGATCACAGGCAGTCTATGGCTACACCTTC | CASRSQAVYGYTF
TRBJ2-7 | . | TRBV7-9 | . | TGTGCCAGCAGCCCCGGGACCTACGAGCAGTACTTC | CASSPGTYEQYF
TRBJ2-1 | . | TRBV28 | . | TGTGCCAGCCTTTCCACGGGTTCCTACAATGAGCAGTTCTTC | CASLSTGSYNEQFF
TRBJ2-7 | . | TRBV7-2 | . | TGTGCCAGCAGTCATACTCCGCCACAGGCCCGATCCTCCTACGAGCAGTACTTC | CASSHTPPQARSSYEQYF
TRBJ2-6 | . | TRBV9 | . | TGTGCCAGCAGCCCCAGTTCTGGGGCCAACGTCCTGACTTTC | CASSPSSGANVLTF
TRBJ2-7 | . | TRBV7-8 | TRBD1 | TGTGCCAGCAGCTCGGGGACAGGGTACGACGAGCAGTACTTC | CASSSGTGYDEQYF
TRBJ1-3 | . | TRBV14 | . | TGTGCCAGCAGCCATACCACAGTCCGCGGAAACACCATATATTTT | CASSHTTVRGNTIYF
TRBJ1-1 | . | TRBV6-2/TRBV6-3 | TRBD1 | TGTGCCAGCAGTCCCCGGGACAGGGAGATGAACACTGAAGCTTTCTTT | CASSPRDREMNTEAFF
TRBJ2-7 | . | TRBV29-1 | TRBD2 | TGCAGCGCCCGGCTAGCGGGGGCCTACGAGCAGTACTTC | CSARLAGAYEQYF
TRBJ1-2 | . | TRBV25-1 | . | TGTGCCAGCAGTGATACGGTCGGGGGGAACTATGGCTACACCTTC | CASSDTVGGNYGYTF
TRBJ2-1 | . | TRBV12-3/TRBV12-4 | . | TGTGCCAGCAGCATCAAGGGGTACAATGAGCAGTTCTTC | CASSIKGYNEQFF
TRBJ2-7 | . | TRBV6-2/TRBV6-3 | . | TGTGCCAGCAGTTACAGGCGGGACGAGCAGTACTTC | CASSYRRDEQYF
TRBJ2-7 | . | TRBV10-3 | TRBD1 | TGTGCCATCAGTGGGGGACAGGGAAACGACGAGCAGTACTTC | CAISGGQGNDEQYF
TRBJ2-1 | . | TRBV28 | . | TGTGCCAGCAGCAATCGGGCTAGCCTGTTCTTC | CASSNRASLFF
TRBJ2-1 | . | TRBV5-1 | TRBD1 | TGCGCCAGCAGCCCCACGACAGGGCCGAGCTACAATGAGCAGTTCTTC | CASSPTTGPSYNEQFF
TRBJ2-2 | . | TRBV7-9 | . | TGTGCCAGCATTGAGATAGGCACCGGGGAGCTGTTTTTT | CASIEIGTGELFF
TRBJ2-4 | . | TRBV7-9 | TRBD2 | TGTGCCAGCAGCTTAGGACTAGCGGGAGCCAAAAACATTCAGTACTTC | CASSLGLAGAKNIQYF
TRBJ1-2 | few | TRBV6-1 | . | TGTGCCAGCAGTGAAATGTATAGCTCTAACTATGGCTACACCTTC | CASSEMYSSNYGYTF
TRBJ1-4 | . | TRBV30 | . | TGTGCCTGGACCCCGATTTCGGCGGGAAGGGAACTGTTTTTT | CAWTPISAGRELFF